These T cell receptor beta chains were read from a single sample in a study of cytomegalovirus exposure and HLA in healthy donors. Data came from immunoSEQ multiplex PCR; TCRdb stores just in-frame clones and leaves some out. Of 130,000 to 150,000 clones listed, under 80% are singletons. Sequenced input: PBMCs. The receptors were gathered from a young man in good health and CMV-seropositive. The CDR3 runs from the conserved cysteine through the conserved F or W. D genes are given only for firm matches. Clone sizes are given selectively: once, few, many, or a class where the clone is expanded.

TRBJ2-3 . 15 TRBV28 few CASSLVVRSADTQYF TGTGCCAGCAGTTTAGTGGTGAGGTCGGCAGATACGCAGTATTTT
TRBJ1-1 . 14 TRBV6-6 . CASSRKGGGTEAFF TGTGCCAGCAGCAGAAAGGGAGGTGGGACTGAAGCTTTCTTT
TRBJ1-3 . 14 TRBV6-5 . CASSPPGAGNTIYF TGTGCCAGCTCTCCCCCGGGTGCTGGAAACACCATATATTTT
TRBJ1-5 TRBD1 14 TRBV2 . CASRETGRHQPQHF TGTGCCAGCAGGGAGACAGGGAGGCATCAGCCCCAGCATTTT
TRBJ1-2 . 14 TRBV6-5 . CASSQVGGGRGYTF TGTGCCAGCAGCCAAGTCGGAGGCGGAAGGGGCTACACCTTC
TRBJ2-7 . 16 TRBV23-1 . CASSQGTGTKSYEQYF TGCGCCAGCAGTCAGGGGACCGGGACAAAATCCTACGAGCAGTACTTC
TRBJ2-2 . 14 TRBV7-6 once CASSLLSGAGELFF TGTGCCAGCAGCTTACTTTCAGGGGCCGGGGAGCTGTTTTTT
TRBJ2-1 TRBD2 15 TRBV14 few CASSPGLAGGNEQFF TGTGCCAGCAGCCCGGGACTAGCGGGAGGTAATGAGCAGTTCTTC
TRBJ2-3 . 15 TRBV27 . CASSPRGVGTDTQYF TGTGCCAGCAGTCCCAGGGGGGTCGGCACAGATACGCAGTATTTT
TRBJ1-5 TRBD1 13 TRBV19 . CASSIYRGQPQHF TGTGCCAGTAGTATCTACAGGGGTCAGCCCCAGCATTTT
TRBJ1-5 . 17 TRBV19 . CASSPRSLRVSNQPQHF TGTGCCAGTAGTCCCCGTTCTTTGAGGGTAAGCAATCAGCCCCAGCATTTT
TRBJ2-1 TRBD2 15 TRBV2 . CASSVERGTYNEQFF TGTGCCAGCAGTGTCGAGCGGGGGACCTACAATGAGCAGTTCTTC
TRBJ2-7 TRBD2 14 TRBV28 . CASSGGGGIYEQYF TGTGCCAGCAGTGGTGGGGGAGGGATCTACGAGCAGTACTTC
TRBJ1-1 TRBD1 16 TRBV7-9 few CASSPDRVEEDTEAFF TGTGCCAGCAGCCCCGACAGGGTTGAAGAGGATACTGAAGCTTTCTTT
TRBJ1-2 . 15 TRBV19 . CASSVSGAPNYGYTF TGTGCCAGTAGTGTCTCCGGAGCCCCTAACTATGGCTACACCTTC
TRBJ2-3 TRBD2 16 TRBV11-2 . CASSMGLAVSTDTQYF TGTGCCAGCAGCATGGGACTAGCGGTCAGCACAGATACGCAGTATTTT
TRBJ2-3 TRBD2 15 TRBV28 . CATINYSGSPDTQYF TGTGCCACCATCAATTATAGCGGGAGTCCAGATACGCAGTATTTT
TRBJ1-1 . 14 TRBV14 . CASSLGLGNTEAFF TGTGCCAGCAGCCTCGGACTTGGGAACACTGAAGCTTTCTTT
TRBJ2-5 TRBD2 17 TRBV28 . CASSPPGLAGEGRAQYF TGTGCCAGCAGTCCCCCGGGACTAGCGGGAGAGGGAAGGGCCCAGTACTTC
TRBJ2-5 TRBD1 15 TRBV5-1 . CASSLLTGGQETQYF TGCGCCAGCAGCCTACTAACAGGGGGCCAGGAGACCCAGTACTTC
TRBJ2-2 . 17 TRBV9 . CASSVESDSRFTGELFF TGTGCCAGCAGCGTAGAGTCGGACAGCCGTTTCACCGGGGAGCTGTTTTTT
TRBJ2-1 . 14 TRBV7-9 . CASSLDSSYNEQFF TGTGCCAGCAGCCTGGACAGCTCCTACAATGAGCAGTTCTTC
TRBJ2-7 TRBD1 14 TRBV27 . CASSSTGRTYEQYF TGTGCCAGCAGTTCGACAGGGCGGACCTACGAGCAGTACTTC
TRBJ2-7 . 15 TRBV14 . CASSQGEGRAYEQYF TGTGCCAGCAGCCAAGGGGAAGGCAGGGCTTACGAGCAGTACTTC
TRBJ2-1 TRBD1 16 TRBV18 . CASSPWGQGARNEQFF TGTGCCAGCTCACCTTGGGGACAGGGGGCACGAAATGAGCAGTTCTTC
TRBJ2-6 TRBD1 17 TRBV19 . CASRSGTGGKWANVLTF TGTGCCAGTAGAAGCGGGACAGGGGGCAAATGGGCCAACGTCCTGACTTTC
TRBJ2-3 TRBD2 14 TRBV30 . CAWSPGLATDTQYF TGTGCCTGGAGTCCGGGACTAGCCACAGATACGCAGTATTTT
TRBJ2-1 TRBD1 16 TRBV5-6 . CASSSDRDSSYNEQFF TGTGCCAGCAGTTCTGACAGGGACAGCTCCTACAATGAGCAGTTCTTC
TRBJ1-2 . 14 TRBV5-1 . CASSPRGGDYGYTF TGCGCCAGCAGCCCCCGGGGGGGTGACTATGGCTACACCTTC
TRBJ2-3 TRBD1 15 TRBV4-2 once CASSPWDRSTDTQYF TGTGCCAGCAGCCCGTGGGACAGAAGCACAGATACGCAGTATTTT
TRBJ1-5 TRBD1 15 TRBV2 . CASSETGGEYQPQHF TGTGCCAGCAGTGAGACAGGGGGGGAATATCAGCCCCAGCATTTT
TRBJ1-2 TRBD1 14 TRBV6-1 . CASSERQGRDGYTF TGTGCCAGCAGTGAACGACAGGGGCGAGATGGCTACACCTTC
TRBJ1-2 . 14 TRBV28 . CASSLAGGYYGYTF TGTGCCAGCAGTTTAGCTGGGGGGTACTATGGCTACACCTTC
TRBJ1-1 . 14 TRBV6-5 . CASSYGALRTEAFF TGTGCCAGCAGTTACGGGGCGCTTCGCACTGAAGCTTTCTTT
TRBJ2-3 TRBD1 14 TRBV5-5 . CASSLDRGTDTQYF TGTGCCAGCAGCTTAGACAGGGGCACAGATACGCAGTATTTT
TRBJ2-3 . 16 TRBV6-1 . CASSGQMGGGTDTQYF TGTGCCAGCAGTGGCCAGATGGGGGGTGGCACAGATACGCAGTATTTT
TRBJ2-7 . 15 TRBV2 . CASSRTYTEIYEQYF TGTGCCAGCAGTCGGACTTACACGGAAATCTACGAGCAGTACTTC
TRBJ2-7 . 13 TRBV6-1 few CASNIGRGYEQYF TGTGCCAGCAACATTGGCCGGGGCTACGAGCAGTACTTC
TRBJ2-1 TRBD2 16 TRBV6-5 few CASSYLPSGTYNEQFF TGTGCCAGCAGTTATCTTCCTAGCGGGACCTACAATGAGCAGTTCTTC
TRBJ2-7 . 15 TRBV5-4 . CASSLAAELGYEQYF TGTGCCAGCAGCTTGGCGGCGGAGTTGGGCTACGAGCAGTACTTC
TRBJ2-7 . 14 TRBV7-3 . CASSLGAGSYEQYF TGTGCCAGCAGCTTAGGTGCAGGGTCCTACGAGCAGTACTTC